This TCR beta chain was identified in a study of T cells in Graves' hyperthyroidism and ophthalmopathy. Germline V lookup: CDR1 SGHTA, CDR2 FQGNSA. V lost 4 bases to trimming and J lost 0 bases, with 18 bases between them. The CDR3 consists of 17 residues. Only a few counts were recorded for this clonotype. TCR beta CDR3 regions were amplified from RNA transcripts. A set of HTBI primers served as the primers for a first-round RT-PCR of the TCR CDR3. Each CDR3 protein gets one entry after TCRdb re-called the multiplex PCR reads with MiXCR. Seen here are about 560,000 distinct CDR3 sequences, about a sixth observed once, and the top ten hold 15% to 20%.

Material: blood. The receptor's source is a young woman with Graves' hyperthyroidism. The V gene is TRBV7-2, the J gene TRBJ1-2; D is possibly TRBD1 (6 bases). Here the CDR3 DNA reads TGTGCCAGCAGCTACCGGCAGGGGTCCTTAGCTAACTATGGCTACACCTTC. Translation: CASSYRQGSLANYGYTF.